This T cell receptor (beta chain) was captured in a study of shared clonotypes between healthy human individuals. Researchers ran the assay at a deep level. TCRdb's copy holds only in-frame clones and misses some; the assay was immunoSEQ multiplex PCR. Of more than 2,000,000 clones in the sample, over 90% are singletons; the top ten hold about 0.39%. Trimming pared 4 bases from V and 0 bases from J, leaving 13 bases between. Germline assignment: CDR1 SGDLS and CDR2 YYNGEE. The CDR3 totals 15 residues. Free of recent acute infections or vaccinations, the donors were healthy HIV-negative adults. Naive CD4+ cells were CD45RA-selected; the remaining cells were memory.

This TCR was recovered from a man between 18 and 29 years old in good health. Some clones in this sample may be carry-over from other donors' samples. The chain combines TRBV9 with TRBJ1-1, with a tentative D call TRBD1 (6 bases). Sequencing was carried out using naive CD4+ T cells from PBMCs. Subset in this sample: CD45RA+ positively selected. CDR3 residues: CASSTRGQMNTEAFF. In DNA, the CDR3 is TGTGCCAGCAGCACCCGGGGACAAATGAACACTGAAGCTTTCTTT.